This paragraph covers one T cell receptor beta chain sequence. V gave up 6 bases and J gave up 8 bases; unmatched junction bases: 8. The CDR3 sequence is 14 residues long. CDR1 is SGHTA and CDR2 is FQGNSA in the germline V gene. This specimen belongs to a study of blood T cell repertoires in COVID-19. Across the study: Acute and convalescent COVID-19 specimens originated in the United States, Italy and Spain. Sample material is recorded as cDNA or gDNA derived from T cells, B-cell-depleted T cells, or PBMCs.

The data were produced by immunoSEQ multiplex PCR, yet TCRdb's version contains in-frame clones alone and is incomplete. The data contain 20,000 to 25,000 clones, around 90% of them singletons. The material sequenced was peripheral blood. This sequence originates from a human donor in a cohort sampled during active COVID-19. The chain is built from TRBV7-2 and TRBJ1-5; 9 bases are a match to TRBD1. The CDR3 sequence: CASSQQGATEPQHF. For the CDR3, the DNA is TGTGCCAGCAGTCAACAGGGGGCCACGGAGCCCCAGCATTTT.